This T cell receptor beta chain came from a study of cytomegalovirus exposure and HLA in healthy donors (dated by TCRdb to about 2017). Regarding the research as a whole: In an earlier analysis of 550 to 750 of the donors, less than 350 Gb of sequence data and 117 million unique TCR beta sequences from about 180 million T cells were reported. A later analysis re-analyzed previously published TCR beta repertoires from about 600 donors and added high-resolution HLA genotyping to study TCR occurrence patterns. The number of donors typed differed by locus, with roughly 620-640 for A, B, C, DRB1 and DQB1, 522 for DQA1, about 610 for DPA1, and about 450 for DPB1. In the later analysis, no new phenotypic data were used to find candidate immune exposures; instead, reliance was placed on TCR beta sequences and their occurrence across donors. HLA typing included class I and class II loci at four-digit resolution. To predict cytomegalovirus infection status, the study combined high-throughput TCR immunosequencing, statistical association of individual TCRs with disease status, and machine learning. Several DR-DQ haplotypes were treated as single units for association and clustering because of strong linkage in the cohort. An earlier analysis of roughly 580 of the donors used high-throughput TCR beta sequencing to judge whether each TCR beta V gene segment behaved as functional or pseudogenic. The T cell repertoires of 666 subjects were profiled by immunosequencing and related to cytomegalovirus serostatus. Around 320 gigabases of sequencing data and roughly 90 million unique TCR sequences were included in an early release covering about 700 HLA-typed donors. Every repertoire in the discovery cohort had been generated on one and the same sequencing platform. The study aimed to test whether cataloging public T cell receptors could reveal signatures of past pathogen exposure. Genome-wide SNP genotypes for about 60% of the 666 donors were used in a later genetic analysis, which treated that subset as a discovery cohort. A separate validation cohort of more than 100 different subjects was used in addition to the 666-subject first cohort. Of the roughly 410 genotyped donors, roughly 80% were placed in the genetic ancestry cluster associated with self-reported Caucasian donors. Donor age, sex, ethnicity and CMV serostatus were collected together with the repertoire data. Among 398 genotyped donors of the cohort, an average of approximately 240,000 unique TCR beta nucleotide sequences were sequenced per donor, 15% to 20% of them non-productive.

This clone was recorded a few times. Its antigen specificity is not known. No much larger clonotype is one base removed from it; base qualities were not supplied. The library came from the immunoSEQ multiplex PCR assay. For the multiplex PCR, a mixture combining 60 forward primers for TCR Vbeta segments and 13 reverse primers for TCR Jbeta segments was used. Amplification of the CDR3 region of rearranged TCR beta genes was performed with a multiplex PCR assay on genomic DNA. On the Illumina HiSeq System, the amplified TCR beta libraries were sequenced as 87-base-pair reads. Concerning the study's data processing: In a later analysis, tens of millions of unique TCR beta chains were counted across the 500 to 850 repertoires, and roughly 10 million of these chains were shared by at least two donors. A nearest-neighbor algorithm error-corrected the raw reads and collapsed the reads into unique sequences, merging closely related sequences to remove PCR and sequencing errors. CDR3 sequences were aligned to IMGT reference sequences to assign V, D and J gene segments. Each retained sequence needed at least a six-nucleotide match to both a V gene segment and a J gene segment. A rearrangement was called productive if the CDR3 had no stop codons and remained in frame with V and J, and every other rearrangement was called non-productive. Following IMGT convention, CDR3 was defined as the stretch from the second conserved V-encoded cysteine to the conserved J-encoded phenylalanine. Sequences without an unambiguous match to a single V gene segment were excluded from the earlier analysis of about 630 of the donors. In an earlier analysis of some 590 of the donors, a V segment was called functional when productive rearrangements were above 56.7%, and segregating when the standard deviation between donors exceeded 5%. A statistical classification framework was built to diagnose cytomegalovirus status from the catalog of TCR beta chain sequences. In a later analysis, V and J genes were assigned by comparing TCR nucleotide sequences against IMGT/GENE-DB human TR gene sequences. Using the TCRdist pipeline, a later analysis assigned CDR3 sequences along with most-parsimonious VDJ recombination scenarios. In a later analysis, each TCR beta chain was defined by its CDR3 amino acid sequence together with its V-gene family, and reads lacking a unique V-gene family were excluded. To address suspected cross-contamination and a sequencing artifact, a later analysis removed a few hundred highly shared, low-generation-probability nucleotide sequences. For each public chain, a later analysis derived a clonal expansion index from normalized ranks of inferred template counts within each repertoire. Generation probabilities in a later analysis came from a VDJ recombination model fitted to out-of-frame rearrangements, and those results were checked against IGoR. In a later analysis, TCR-TCR, TCR-HLA and TCR-CMV co-occurrence was scored with hypergeometric tests, and a repertoire-size bias correction was applied to TCR pairs. False discovery rates were estimated in a later analysis by permuting HLA or CMV assignments 20 times. In a later analysis, co-occurring TCRs were grouped with DBSCAN, and TCRdist sequence similarity was added when clustering was performed within HLA-allele-positive subsets. Repertoires with fewer than 30,000 or more than 120,000 public chains were left out of co-occurrence clustering, as were a handful of repertoires with anomalous nucleotide sharing. What TCRdb holds here is the immuneACCESS table cut down to in-frame rearrangements. Part of the clones is not present; checked against another copy, under half of the missing clones reflect an unresolved V gene, and the others are unexplained. For V, J and clone size, that table is used; D and trimming come from the DNA. In this sample the table shows around 200,000 clones, around 67% of which occur a single time. Clones ranked in the top ten supply approximately 3.1% of the sample.

What the authors observed across the whole study: In a later analysis, several top co-occurrence clusters were reported to appear linked to parvovirus B19, influenza, CMV and Epstein-Barr virus. Because the 87-base-pair reads could not distinguish some IMGT-functional V segments, including TRBV6-2 and TRBV6-3, those segments were excluded. In a later analysis, HLA-associated TCR beta chains showed more clonal expansion and lower generation probabilities than non-associated chains that were equally common. A cluster of highly shared sequence variants was judged likely to represent a technical artifact of the sequencing pipeline. According to a later analysis, TCR association rates differed among HLA loci, with DRB1 alleles showing the most associated TCRs and HLA-C alleles showing the fewest. Most TCR sequences were observed very rarely across donors, whereas some public TCRs were present in many individuals. Because some donors lacked HLA typing at each locus, the association tests relied only on the typed subset. Specific HLA alleles were associated with roughly 17,000 TCR beta sequences at a false discovery rate of 0.05 in a later analysis. In an earlier analysis of some 500 of the donors, most TCR beta V segments were observed in productive rearrangements about 90% or about 30% of the time, broadly matching IMGT annotations. The authors suggested that the approach could potentially be extended to other disease states and immunological phenotypes. In this cohort, only TCR beta chains were sequenced, and detectable features were limited by the absence of alpha or paired-chain data. For the cohort, immune exposure information was limited to CMV serostatus. Assigning TCR associations to individual alleles was difficult when HLA alleles, especially DR and DQ, strongly co-occurred. According to a later genetic analysis, donors in an Asian-associated ancestry cluster had fewer N-insertions in productive TCRs than the roughly 670-donor mean. Roughly uniform sequencing depth across donors was assumed in presence/absence analyses, although this assumption may not hold. In a later analysis, most CMV-associated TCR beta chains were found to appear HLA-restricted, with HLA associations seemingly driven largely by CMV exposure. In vitro tests confirmed that a few of the cytomegalovirus-associated TCR beta chains recognize cytomegalovirus antigens. A further reported finding was that TCR beta sequences accurately predicted the HLA-A and HLA-B alleles for most subjects in the first cohort. V-gene and J-gene trimming of TCR beta chains was associated with a missense DCLRE1C variant in a later genetic analysis, and the association was replicated in an independent cohort. The earlier analysis of 450 to 700 of the donors excluded roughly 17 rarely observed V segments, including chromosome 9 orphons, because counts were too low. The study gave a list of some 150 TCR beta chains associated with cytomegalovirus. Linkage disequilibrium might explain the correlated functional status among segregating V segments, but an unknown experimental factor could not be excluded. The classifier was reported to diagnose cytomegalovirus status with high specificity and sensitivity in both the original cohort and the validation cohort.

The cohort consisted of 666 healthy bone marrow donors. At the time of sampling, all cohort members were nominally healthy, though unrecorded immune exposures were likely present. The donor was CMV seropositive and was included in the group of 300 or so seropositive cohort members. A peripheral blood sample was collected from each donor, and TCR beta sequencing was performed on peripheral blood mononuclear cells. The Qiagen DNeasy Blood Extraction Kit was used to extract genomic DNA from the blood cell samples. The CDR3, cysteine through phenylalanine, is 14 amino acids long. Just the 42-base CDR3 DNA is kept, in frame starting at base 1. Germline trimming: 5 bases from V, 5 bases from J; junction bases outside gene matches: 1. CDR1 and CDR2 are drawn from the germline V gene: MGHRA, YSYEKL.

The chain couples TRBV4-1 to TRBJ2-5; 14 nucleotides in the junction match TRBD2. Source material: PBMCs. This sequence was found in a woman in her twenties or thirties in good health and CMV-seropositive. The bases read TGCGCCAGCAGCTGGACTAGCGGGAGGGAGACCCAGTACTTC. The encoded protein is CASSWTSGRETQYF.